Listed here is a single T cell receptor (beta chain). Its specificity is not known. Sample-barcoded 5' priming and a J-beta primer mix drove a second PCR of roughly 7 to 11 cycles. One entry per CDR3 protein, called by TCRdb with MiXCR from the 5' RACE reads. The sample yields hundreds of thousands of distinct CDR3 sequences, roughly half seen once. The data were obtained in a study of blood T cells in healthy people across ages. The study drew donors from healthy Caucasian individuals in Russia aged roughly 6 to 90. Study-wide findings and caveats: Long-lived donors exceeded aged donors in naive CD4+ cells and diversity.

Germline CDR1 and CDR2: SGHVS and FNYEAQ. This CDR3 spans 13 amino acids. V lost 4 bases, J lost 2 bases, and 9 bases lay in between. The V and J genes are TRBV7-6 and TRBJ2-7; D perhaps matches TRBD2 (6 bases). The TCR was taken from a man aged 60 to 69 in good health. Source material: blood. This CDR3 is CASSSGLTYEQYF. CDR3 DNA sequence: TGTGCCAGCAGCTCGGGACTGACCTACGAGCAGTACTTC.